The rows below give T cell receptor beta chains drawn from one sample of a study of Graves' ophthalmopathy and Graves' hyperthyroidism. TCRdb re-called the multiplex PCR reads with MiXCR, one entry per CDR3 protein. The sample has about 740,000 distinct CDR3 sequences, around 40% seen once. Specimen: peripheral blood. These receptors originate from an adult man with Graves' ophthalmopathy. The CDR3 runs from the conserved cysteine through the conserved F or W. D genes are given only for firm matches. For some rows the clone size is stated as once, few or many, or as a class when expanded; others skip it.

>TRBV5-5|NA|TRBJ2-6|NA
CASSYSRDGYSGANVLTF
TGTGCCAGCAGTTACTCGAGGGACGGATACTCTGGGGCCAACGTCCTGACTTTC
>TRBV24-1|few|TRBJ1-2|NA
CATSVENHRAESNYGYTF
TGTGCCACCAGTGTCGAAAACCACAGGGCAGAATCTAACTATGGCTACACCTTC
>TRBV7-6|many|TRBJ1-2|NA
CASSPNIMGANYGYTF
TGTGCCAGCAGCCCAAACATCATGGGGGCGAACTATGGCTACACCTTC
>TRBV25-1|few|TRBJ2-2|TRBD1
CASRSDRGWVGGELFF
TGTGCCAGCAGGTCGGACAGGGGCTGGGTCGGCGGGGAGCTGTTTTTT
>TRBV14|NA|TRBJ1-4|NA
CASSRLDGENEKLFF
TGTGCCAGCAGCCGGCTGGACGGCGAGAATGAAAAACTGTTTTTT
>TRBV7-9|many|TRBJ1-2|NA
CASRLDRSGYTF
TGTGCCAGCAGACTAGACCGCAGCGGCTACACCTTC
>TRBV5-1|few|TRBJ1-2|TRBD1
CASSRGPGQDNYGYTF
TGCGCCAGCAGCCGGGGCCCCGGACAGGACAACTATGGCTACACCTTC
>TRBV7-9|NA|TRBJ2-7|NA
CASSLLAGDQQYF
TGTGCCAGCAGCTTATTGGCAGGGGACCAGCAGTACTTC
>TRBV5-6|NA|TRBJ2-7|TRBD1
CASSLVGQGVYEQYF
TGTGCCAGCAGCTTGGTGGGACAGGGCGTGTACGAGCAGTACTTC
>TRBV6-1|NA|TRBJ1-2|NA
CASSEEEVGLYGYTF
TGTGCCAGCAGTGAAGAGGAGGTTGGGCTGTATGGCTACACCTTC
>TRBV29-1|many|TRBJ2-7|TRBD1
CSVEMADRDVDYEQYF
TGCAGCGTTGAGATGGCAGACAGGGACGTTGATTACGAGCAGTACTTC
>TRBV20-1|NA|TRBJ2-5|TRBD2
CSAPGLAGGRTQYF
TGCAGTGCTCCGGGACTAGCGGGCGGGAGGACCCAGTACTTC
>TRBV7-2|NA|TRBJ2-7|NA
CASSQELSGHLYEQYF
TGTGCCAGCAGCCAGGAACTTAGCGGACACCTCTACGAGCAGTACTTC
>TRBV25-1|NA|TRBJ1-6|NA
CASSRVARNSPLHF
TGTGCCAGCAGTCGAGTGGCGCGGAATTCACCCCTCCACTTT
>TRBV2|few|TRBJ1-1|TRBD1
CASRHSQGATEAFF
TGTGCCAGCAGGCACAGTCAGGGGGCCACTGAAGCTTTCTTT
>TRBV15|NA|TRBJ2-2|NA
CATSPQGRKNTGELFF
TGTGCCACCAGCCCTCAAGGCAGGAAGAACACCGGGGAGCTGTTTTTT
>TRBV2|NA|TRBJ2-7|NA
CGSSSGSSYEQYF
TGTGGCAGCAGCTCCGGAAGTTCCTACGAGCAGTACTTC
>TRBV4-3|NA|TRBJ1-2|NA
CASSQARGGSNYGYTF
TGCGCCAGCAGCCAAGCACGGGGGGGATCTAACTATGGCTACACCTTC
>TRBV19|NA|TRBJ1-4|NA
CASSIPGEKLFF
TGTGCCAGTAGTATCCCCGGGGAGAAACTGTTTTTT
>TRBV25-1|many|TRBJ1-1|TRBD1
CASSEHGTGGEAFF
TGTGCCAGCAGTGAACACGGGACAGGCGGTGAAGCTTTCTTT
>TRBV7-9|few|TRBJ1-1|TRBD1
CASSSGTGRALSTEAFF
TGTGCCAGCAGCTCCGGGACAGGGAGAGCTTTGAGCACTGAAGCTTTCTTT
>TRBV10-3|NA|TRBJ2-5|NA
CAISEGTDPETQYF
TGTGCCATCAGTGAGGGGACTGACCCGGAGACCCAGTACTTC
>TRBV7-3|NA|TRBJ1-2|NA
CASSVSGGERYGYTF
TGTGCCAGCAGCGTCTCCGGTGGGGAACGCTATGGCTACACCTTC
>TRBV10-3|NA|TRBJ1-2|TRBD1
CASSYGQGWNYGYTF
TGTGCCAGCAGTTACGGACAGGGTTGGAACTATGGCTACACCTTC
>TRBV25-1|NA|TRBJ2-2|NA
CASITAGELFF
TGTGCCAGCATCACCGCCGGGGAGCTGTTTTTT
>TRBV5-4|NA|TRBJ2-5|TRBD2
CASSLVAGATDTQYF
TGTGCCAGCAGCTTGGTGGCGGGAGCAACTGATACCCAGTACTTC
>TRBV7-9|many|TRBJ1-6|TRBD1
CASSKRTGPNSPLHF
TGTGCCAGCAGCAAACGGACAGGGCCTAATTCACCCCTCCACTTT
>TRBV28|NA|TRBJ2-5|NA
CASRPPGGKETQYF
TGTGCCAGCAGGCCCCCTGGAGGGAAAGAGACCCAGTACTTC
>TRBV10-2|NA|TRBJ2-7|NA
CASSEFGREYEQYF
TGCGCCAGCAGTGAGTTCGGGAGAGAGTACGAGCAGTACTTC
>TRBV9|NA|TRBJ2-5|TRBD2
CASSGGLVQETQYF
TGTGCCAGCAGCGGAGGACTAGTCCAAGAGACCCAGTACTTC
>TRBV7-9|NA|TRBJ2-7|NA
CASSLEGLGYEQYF
TGTGCCAGCAGCTTAGAAGGACTGGGGTACGAGCAGTACTTC